What follows are 31 T cell receptor beta chains derived from one specimen sequenced in a study of OX40 agonist ivuxolimab in advanced cancers. Sequenced by immunoSEQ multiplex PCR; TCRdb stores in-frame clones only, minus some. The top ten clones hold approximately 3.7% of a sample with 41,000 or so clones, approximately 87% of them seen once. The material sequenced was CD4+ or CD8+ T cells sorted from blood, taken in a trial of the OX40 agonist ivuxolimab. These receptors all come from an adult with an advanced solid tumor such as melanoma, head and neck, liver or kidney cancer.

The CDR3, as DNA: TGTGCCAGCAGCCAAAAGGGGAGGGGGAGACTGGCCAATGAGCAGTTCTTC. Its protein product is CASSQKGRGRLANEQFF. The chain is built from TRBV14 and TRBJ2-1; D is possibly TRBD2 (7 bases). This CDR3 is built from 17 residues. Trimming stripped 2 bases from V and 6 bases from J, with 20 bases between. Germline-derived CDR1 and CDR2 are SGHDN and FVKESK.

This chain connects TRBV7-9 to TRBJ2-5; possibly TRBD1 for D (6 bases). V was cut by 5 bases and J by 4 bases, with 11 bases left in between. The CDR3 totals 13 residues. Per the germline V gene, CDR1 is SEHNR and CDR2 is FQNEAQ (reference sequence). The DNA of the CDR3 is TGTGCCAGCAGCGACAGGAGTGGAGAGACCCAGTACTTC. As protein: CASSDRSGETQYF.

The V and J genes are TRBV5-6 and TRBJ1-3; D is possibly TRBD1 (5 bases). This CDR3 spans 14 amino acids. CDR1 and CDR2 (germline): SGHDT, YYEEEE. Trimming stripped 5 bases from V and 6 bases from J, with 15 bases between. CDR3 sequence reads: CASRDKGHQNTIYF. CDR3 sequence (DNA): TGTGCCAGCAGGGACAAAGGACATCAAAACACCATATATTTT.

This clone was found once. The genes are TRBV4-2 and TRBJ2-7; tentatively, D is TRBD2 (6 bases). The ends were cut back, 3 bases at V and 1 base at J, with 16 bases in the middle. CDR3 length: 16 amino acids. CDR1 is LGHNA and CDR2 is YNFKEQ in the germline V gene. The CDR3 region has the DNA TGTGCCAGCAGCCATGGGTCCGAGACTAGGTCCTACGAGCAGTACTTC. Translation: CASSHGSETRSYEQYF.

The rearrangement links TRBV5-5 to TRBJ2-1; weak D call: TRBD2 (5 bases). The germline gives CDR1 SGHKS, CDR2 YYEKEE (reference sequence). The CDR3 contains 17 residues. V was clipped by 2 bases and J by 0 bases, with 15 bases between them. CDR3 sequence: CASSFRQRYSSYNEQFF. For the CDR3, the DNA is TGTGCCAGCAGCTTTAGGCAGCGGTATAGCTCCTACAATGAGCAGTTCTTC.

J is TRBJ1-5 and V is TRBV2; TRBD1 matches 12 bases. The CDR3 length is 15 residues. Germline V CDR1 and CDR2: SNHLY, FYNNEI. Losses at the gene ends were 6 bases for V and 2 bases for J; bases not matched to a gene: 2. The chain's CDR3 is CASRGTGGRNQPQHF. Written as DNA, the CDR3 is TGTGCCAGCAGGGGGACAGGGGGCCGCAATCAGCCCCAGCATTTT.

This rearrangement joins TRBV19 to TRBJ2-7; D is uncertain. Germline CDR1 reads LNHDA; CDR2 reads SQIVND (reference sequence). V was pared by 7 bases and J by 2 bases, with 15 bases between. This CDR3 spans 14 amino acids. In DNA form, the CDR3 reads TGTGCCAGTAAGGCGGACGGCCGACCCTACGAGCAGTACTTC. Translating gives CASKADGRPYEQYF. The full variable domain, completed using reference TRBV19 and TRBJ2-7, is DGGITQSPKYLFRKEGQNVTLSCEQNLNHDAMYWYRQDPGQGLRLIYYSQIVNDFQKGDIAEGYSVSREKKESFPLTVTSAQKNPTAFYLCASKADGRPYEQYFGPGTRLTVT.

This clone was seen a handful of times. The chain recombines TRBV4-3 with TRBJ2-7; D remains ambiguous. CDR1 and CDR2 from the germline V gene are LGHNA and YSLEER. The germline V and J ends were trimmed by 4 bases and 4 bases, with 11 bases remaining between them. The CDR3 covers 13 residues. The DNA of the CDR3 is TGCGCCAGCAGCCCAGACACAGCTTACGAGCAGTACTTC. This sequence encodes CASSPDTAYEQYF.

The gene calls are TRBV15 and TRBJ2-3, with D possibly called TRBD1 or TRBD2 (5 bases each). CDR1 is LNHNV, CDR2 YYDKDF, per germline (reference sequence). This CDR3 is 15 amino acids long. Trimming stripped 3 bases from V and 1 base from J, with 11 bases between. The CDR3 region is CATSSYGTGTDTQYF. The DNA of the CDR3 is TGTGCCACCAGCAGTTACGGGACCGGCACAGATACGCAGTATTTT.

The chain links TRBV25-1 to TRBJ2-7, with unresolved D. Trimming shortened V by 3 bases and J by 7 bases, and 4 bases separated the two germline ends. Looked up from germline, CDR1 is MGHDK and CDR2 is SYGVNS. The CDR3 contains 10 residues. The CDR3, as DNA: TGTGCCAGCAGTGACCAGGAGCAGTACTTC. Translation gives CASSDQEQYF.

This chain uses TRBV19 with TRBJ2-7; 8 positions agree with TRBD1. V shed 6 bases and J 2 bases; nucleotides not matched to a gene: 12. The length of the CDR3 is 16 residues. Germline V lookup: CDR1 LNHDA, CDR2 SQIVND (reference sequence). The CDR3 coding sequence is TGTGCCAGTAGCCTTAAACGGGGGACAGGAGCCTACGAGCAGTACTTC. Translated, it gives CASSLKRGTGAYEQYF.

This chain connects TRBV5-6 to TRBJ1-3; D is unresolved. The V gene lost 2 bases and the J gene lost 0 bases, with 6 bases spanning the gap. The CDR3 is 14 amino acids. The V gene's germline CDR1 is SGHDT and CDR2 YYEEEE. The DNA of the CDR3 is TGTGCCAGCAGCTTCCGGTCCTCTGGAAACACCATATATTTT. Residues: CASSFRSSGNTIYF.

The chain uses TRBV11-1 and TRBJ2-1, with TRBD2 matching 10 bases. Germline values: CDR1 SGHAT, CDR2 FQDESV (reference sequence). The length of the CDR3 is 14 residues. V lost 3 bases and J lost 8; bases outside the gene matches: 4. The CDR3 region is CASSLGLAWDEQFF. Here the CDR3 DNA reads TGTGCCAGCAGCTTGGGACTAGCGTGGGATGAGCAGTTCTTC. Filled out from reference TRBV11-1 and TRBJ2-1, the complete variable domain reads EAEVAQSPRYKITEKSQAVAFWCDPISGHATLYWYRQILGQGPELLVQFQDESVVDDSQLPKDRFSAERLKGVDSTLKIQPAELGDSAMYLCASSLGLAWDEQFFGPGTRLTVL.

In nucleotides, the CDR3 is TGTGCCAGCAGCCGAGGGGGAGCGATGATCACTGAAGCTTTCTTT. Its translation: CASSRGGAMITEAFF. This chain joins TRBV6-5 and TRBJ1-1; weak D call: TRBD1 (6 bases). Germline V gene lookup returns CDR1 MNHEY and CDR2 SVGAGI. The ends were cut back, 6 bases at V and 4 bases at J, with 18 bases in the middle. This CDR3 contains 15 residues.

The J gene is TRBJ2-3, the V gene TRBV6-5; D is ambiguous. The germline V and J ends were trimmed by 4 bases and 7 bases, with 12 bases remaining between them. There are 13 residues in the CDR3. Germline V CDR1 and CDR2: MNHEY, SVGAGI. CDR3 coding DNA: TGTGCCAGCAGTTTGCCCGGTTGGAATACGCAGTATTTT. It yields the protein CASSLPGWNTQYF.

The rearrangement uses TRBV6-5 and TRBJ1-4; weak D call: TRBD1 (5 bases). The V end lost 8 bases, the J end lost 8 bases, and 12 bases lay between the germline ends. Germline-derived CDR1 and CDR2 are MNHEY and SVGAGI. This CDR3 spans 12 amino acids. As DNA, the CDR3 is TGTGCCAGCCACCGGCCAGGGGAAAAACTGTTTTTT. Translation: CASHRPGEKLFF.

This chain connects TRBV30 to TRBJ1-1, with D perhaps matching TRBD1 (5 bases). V was clipped by 7 bases and J by 0 bases, with 12 bases between them. CDR1 and CDR2 from the germline V gene are GTSNPN and SVGIG (reference sequence). CDR3 length: 13 amino acids. The CDR3 DNA reads as TGTGCCTTTCACGCCAGGGTGAACACTGAAGCTTTCTTT. This encodes CAFHARVNTEAFF.

This sequence joins TRBV19 and TRBJ1-2, with D tentatively TRBD1 (5 bases). Germline values: CDR1 LNHDA, CDR2 SQIVND (reference sequence). This CDR3 spans 13 amino acids. V lost 6 bases and J lost 4, with 12 bases in between. For the CDR3, the DNA is TGTGCCAGTAGCCCGACAGAGACCTATGGCTACACCTTC. Encoded protein: CASSPTETYGYTF.

This clone showed up just once. The rearrangement links TRBV11-1 to TRBJ2-5; D uncertain. The CDR3 is 14 amino acids. Germline lookup yields CDR1 SGHAT and CDR2 FQDESV (reference sequence). The V end was cut by 5 bases, the J end by 5 bases, with 15 bases between. CDR3 nucleotides: TGTGCCAGCAGCCCTTACGGCTCGGTGGAGACCCAGTACTTC. It is translated as CASSPYGSVETQYF. Looking up the rest from reference TRBV11-1 and TRBJ2-5 gives the full variable domain: EAEVAQSPRYKITEKSQAVAFWCDPISGHATLYWYRQILGQGPELLVQFQDESVVDDSQLPKDRFSAERLKGVDSTLKIQPAELGDSAMYLCASSPYGSVETQYFGPGTRLLVL.

This CDR3 reads CASSAQDYEQYF. The CDR3 DNA sequence: TGTGCCAGCTCCGCACAGGACTACGAGCAGTACTTC. V usage is TRBV2 and J usage is TRBJ2-7, with D tentatively TRBD1 (5 bases). The germline V gene encodes CDR1 SNHLY and CDR2 FYNNEI. V lost 8 bases and J 3 bases, leaving 11 bases between the germline ends. The CDR3 is 12 amino acids. The variable domain in full, with the rest retrieved from reference TRBV2 and TRBJ2-7, is EPEVTQTPSHQVTQMGQEVILRCVPISNHLYFYWYRQILGQKVEFLVSFYNNEISEKSEIFDDQFSVERPDGSNFTLKIRSTKLEDSAMYFCASSAQDYEQYFGPGTRLTVT.

J is TRBJ2-1 and V is TRBV19; a weak D match, TRBD2 (5 bases). The V gene's germline CDR1 is LNHDA and CDR2 SQIVND (reference sequence). Trimming pared 5 bases from V and 9 bases from J, leaving 11 bases between. This CDR3 has 12 amino acids. The CDR3 spells CASSVLATEQFF. The CDR3 bases are TGTGCCAGTAGTGTTTTAGCGACTGAGCAGTTCTTC.

The chain couples TRBV7-9 to TRBJ2-5; D gene ambiguous. From germline, CDR1 is SEHNR and CDR2 FQNEAQ (reference sequence). The CDR3 has 15 amino acids. V lost 3 bases, J lost 0 bases, and 11 bases lay in between. The CDR3 spells CASSFIGPDQETQYF. Written as DNA, the CDR3 is TGTGCCAGCAGCTTTATCGGGCCCGACCAAGAGACCCAGTACTTC.

The rearrangement uses TRBV2 and TRBJ1-2; TRBD1 aligns across 7 bases. Trimming removed 5 bases from V and 4 bases from J; junction bases left unmatched: 10. The germline CDR1 and CDR2 sequences are SNHLY and FYNNEI. CDR3 size: 15 residues. In DNA, the CDR3 is TGTGCCAGCAGTCCCCGGACAGGAGGGCCCTATGGCTACACCTTC. Translated: CASSPRTGGPYGYTF.

This chain uses TRBV18 with TRBJ1-2, with 8 positions matching TRBD1. Germline trimming cut 5 bases from V and 4 bases from J; bases unmatched to any gene: 3. Germline V gene sequence: CDR1 KGHSH, CDR2 LQKENI. The length of the CDR3 is 13 residues. The CDR3 loop reads CASSTGTGYGYTF. The CDR3 bases are TGTGCCAGCTCAACCGGGACAGGCTATGGCTACACCTTC.

V gene TRBV19 combines with J gene TRBJ2-7; D gene uncertain. This CDR3 region has 14 residues. V was pared by 4 bases and J by 2 bases, with 12 bases between. Germline CDR1 reads LNHDA; CDR2 reads SQIVND (reference sequence). The CDR3 region is CASSTKYTPYEQYF. The CDR3 nucleotides are TGTGCCAGTAGTACCAAGTACACTCCCTACGAGCAGTACTTC.

This clone was counted once. The chain recombines TRBV7-8 with TRBJ2-1; 10 bases map to TRBD2. The CDR3 length is 16 residues. The ends lost 2 bases at V and 8 bases at J; junction bases unmatched: 9. CDR1 is SGHVS, CDR2 FQNEAQ, per germline. The chain's CDR3 is CASSLRRASGSDEQFF. Here the CDR3 DNA reads TGTGCCAGCAGCTTAAGAAGAGCTAGCGGGAGCGATGAGCAGTTCTTC.

The chain's CDR3 is CSATGALEAFF. The CDR3 nucleotides read TGCAGTGCTACAGGGGCACTTGAAGCTTTCTTT. J is TRBJ1-1 and V is TRBV20-1; perhaps TRBD1 as D (6 bases). The CDR3 totals 11 residues. Germline V gene data show CDR1 as DFQATT and CDR2 as SNEGSKA (reference sequence). V lost 4 bases to trimming and J lost 7 bases, with 10 bases between them.

The V and J genes are TRBV28 and TRBJ2-7; 11 positions agree with TRBD1. Germline CDR1 and CDR2: MDHEN and SYDVKM. The V gene end was trimmed by 3 bases and the J gene end by 2 bases; junction bases not matched to a gene: 6. CDR3 length equals 16 residues. The CDR3 spells CASSLWGQGGAYEQYF. The CDR3 DNA reads TGTGCCAGCAGTTTGTGGGGACAGGGGGGGGCCTACGAGCAGTACTTC.

The gene calls are TRBV21-1 and TRBJ2-7; the D call of TRBD2 is as the table states it, not checked on the DNA. TRBV21-1 is classified as a pseudogene. This CDR3 spans 18 amino acids. DNA of the CDR3: TGTGCCAGCAGCAAAGCGCTGGGCGGGAAGGATAAGAACTACGAGCAGTACTTC. It translates to CASSKALGGKDKNYEQYF.

This clone has a handful of counts. V and J are TRBV28 and TRBJ2-2; 8 nucleotides agree with TRBD2. CDR3 size: 15 residues. Germline CDR1 and CDR2: MDHEN and SYDVKM. The J segment lost 4 bases and the V segment lost 3 bases, leaving 4 bases of the junction unmatched. The CDR3, as DNA: TGTGCCAGCAGTTTGTATCTAGCGGGCACCGGGGAGCTGTTTTTT. It translates to CASSLYLAGTGELFF.

This rearrangement joins TRBV4-1 to TRBJ2-2; 14 bases align to TRBD2. Trimming took 1 base from V and 4 from J; bases not matched to a gene: 5. The germline gives CDR1 MGHRA, CDR2 YSYEKL. CDR3 size: 18 residues. The CDR3 bases are TGCGCCAGCAGCCAAGGGGGACTAGCGGGAGTGGGCACCGGGGAGCTGTTTTTT. Translating it yields CASSQGGLAGVGTGELFF.